A single sample gave rise to the 30 T cell receptor beta chains below, sequenced in a study of OX40 agonist ivuxolimab in advanced cancers. Assay: immunoSEQ multiplex PCR; the TCRdb copy retains only in-frame clones and omits some. The sample lists some 26,000 clones; around 81% were seen once. Sequenced material: CD4+ or CD8+ T cells sorted from blood, taken in a trial of the OX40 agonist ivuxolimab. These receptors were taken from an adult with an advanced solid tumor such as melanoma, head and neck, liver or kidney cancer.

This sequence joins TRBV11-3 and TRBJ2-1; 10 positions match TRBD1. In germline, CDR1 is SGHNT, CDR2 YENEEA. V was pared by 6 bases and J by 5 bases, with 7 bases of the junction left unmatched. CDR3 length: 15 residues. The CDR3 sequence is CASSRPGQGNNEQFF. In DNA, the CDR3 is TGTGCCAGCAGTCGACCGGGACAGGGGAACAATGAGCAGTTCTTC. Drawing the rest from reference TRBV11-3 and TRBJ2-1, the complete variable domain is EAGVVQSPRYKIIEKKQPVAFWCNPISGHNTLYWYLQNLGQGPELLIRYENEEAVDDSQLPKDRFSAERLKGVDSTLKIQPAELGDSAVYLCASSRPGQGNNEQFFGPGTRLTVL.

The J gene is TRBJ2-7, the V gene TRBV14; D might be TRBD2 (7 bases). Germline CDR1 reads SGHDN; CDR2 reads FVKESK. V gave up 1 base and J gave up 4 bases, with 11 bases separating them. This CDR3 contains 14 residues. DNA of the CDR3: TGTGCCAGCAGCCAAGGGGCGGGGGCTTACGAGCAGTACTTC. Translated, it gives CASSQGAGAYEQYF. Together with reference TRBV14 and TRBJ2-7, the CDR3 gives the full variable domain: EAGVTQFPSHSVIEKGQTVTLRCDPISGHDNLYWYRRVMGKEIKFLLHFVKESKQDESGMPNNRFLAERTGGTYSTLKVQPAELEDSGVYFCASSQGAGAYEQYFGPGTRLTVT.

The gene calls are TRBV30 and TRBJ1-5, with a possible D match to TRBD1 (6 bases). Per germline, CDR1 GTSNPN and CDR2 SVGIG (reference sequence). V was clipped by 2 bases and J by 2 bases, with 13 bases between them. The CDR3 loop spans 15 amino acids. The CDR3 sequence is CAWSSKQGRNQPQHF. CDR3 in DNA: TGTGCCTGGAGTTCCAAACAGGGCCGCAATCAGCCCCAGCATTTT.

This rearrangement joins TRBV2 to TRBJ2-5; TRBD1 agrees at 9 bases. The J call is doubtful: the DNA matches TRBJ2-7 better. There are 15 residues in the CDR3. The germline CDR1 and CDR2 sequences are SNHLY and FYNNEI. The CDR3 DNA reads TGTGCCAGCAGTGGTGGGGACAGGGTAACCTACGAGCAGTACTTC. Encoded protein: CASSGGDRVTYEQYF.

The chain employs TRBV30 and TRBJ2-2, with D maybe TRBD2 (6 bases). The CDR3 sequence is 14 residues long. The ends were cut back, 3 bases at V and 5 bases at J, with 13 bases in the middle. CDR1 and CDR2 from the germline V gene are GTSNPN and SVGIG (reference sequence). The CDR3 coding sequence is TGTGCCTGGAGCGTGGGGGGTAGTACCGGGGAGCTGTTTTTT. It specifies CAWSVGGSTGELFF.

The chain uses TRBV19 and TRBJ1-2; D remains ambiguous. This CDR3 is built from 11 residues. Germline-derived CDR1 and CDR2 are LNHDA and SQIVND (reference sequence). V lost 5 bases and J 8 bases, leaving 9 bases between the germline ends. CDR3 DNA: TGTGCCAGTAGTGGGTGGAAAGGCTACACCTTC. This sequence encodes CASSGWKGYTF.

CDR3 region: CASSRGGRPNEKLFF. CDR3 DNA sequence: TGTGCCAGCAGCCGAGGAGGCAGACCTAATGAAAAACTGTTTTTT. The rearrangement links TRBV21-1 to TRBJ1-4. TRBV21-1 is annotated as a pseudogene. CDR3 length: 15 residues.

This rearrangement joins TRBV4-1 to TRBJ2-7; D ambiguous. V was pared by 0 bases and J by 7 bases, with 13 bases between. The V gene's germline CDR1 is MGHRA and CDR2 YSYEKL. The CDR3 consists of 14 residues. CDR3 in DNA: TGCGCCAGCAGCCAAGATGGCCCATTGAATGAGCAGTACTTC. Translation gives CASSQDGPLNEQYF.

This chain joins TRBV27 and TRBJ1-1; 9 nucleotides align to TRBD1. J was trimmed by 0 bases and V by 4 bases; bases with no gene match: 6. The V gene's germline CDR1 is MNHEY and CDR2 SMNVEV (reference sequence). This CDR3 comprises 16 residues. DNA of the CDR3: TGTGCCAGCAGTTCCCCCGACAGGGGGATGAACACTGAAGCTTTCTTT. Translated: CASSSPDRGMNTEAFF.

The V gene is TRBV25-1, the J gene TRBJ2-1; D remains ambiguous. Germline V gives CDR1 MGHDK, CDR2 SYGVNS. The CDR3 is 15 residues long. V lost 0 bases and J 7 bases, leaving 13 bases between the germline ends. The CDR3 reads CASSEYALSWNEQFF. The CDR3 bases are TGTGCCAGCAGTGAATATGCCCTGAGTTGGAATGAGCAGTTCTTC.

This clone showed up just once. The rearrangement joins TRBV28 to TRBJ1-3, with 12 bases matching TRBD1. Germline trimming cut 2 bases from V and 3 bases from J; bases unmatched to any gene: 8. In germline, CDR1 is MDHEN, CDR2 SYDVKM. The CDR3 spans 18 residues. The CDR3 loop is CASSLSGDRGQFGNTIYF. CDR3 sequence (DNA): TGTGCCAGCAGTTTAAGCGGGGACAGGGGGCAGTTTGGAAACACCATATATTTT.

This clone was seen more than once but under ten times. This chain joins TRBV7-9 and TRBJ1-2; 12 bases fit TRBD1. The CDR3 length is 19 residues. CDR1 is SEHNR and CDR2 is FQNEAQ in the germline V gene (reference sequence). V lost 0 bases, J lost 4 bases, and 12 bases stayed unmatched. CDR3: CASSLASTGTGGYGYGYTF. The CDR3 nucleotides read TGTGCCAGCAGCTTAGCTTCAACCGGGACAGGGGGCTACGGCTATGGCTACACCTTC.

The CDR3 DNA is TGCGCCAGCAGCCAAGATTCCACCTCAGATACGCAGTATTTT. Its translation: CASSQDSTSDTQYF. V and J are TRBV4-3 and TRBJ2-3; D gene uncertain. The germline gives CDR1 LGHNA, CDR2 YSLEER. The CDR3 loop spans 14 amino acids. V was trimmed by 0 bases and J by 4 bases, leaving 8 bases between them.

For the CDR3, the DNA is TGTGCCAGCAGCTTAGGGGACGGAGTAGGCTACACCTTC. It translates to CASSLGDGVGYTF. This sequence joins TRBV13 and TRBJ1-2, with unresolved D. V was shortened by 0 bases and J by 8 bases, with 10 bases between the two germline ends. The germline gives CDR1 PRHDT, CDR2 FYEKMQ (reference sequence). CDR3 length: 13 residues.

A few counts support this clone. The V and J genes are TRBV27 and TRBJ2-7, with D uncertain. Per germline, CDR1 MNHEY and CDR2 SMNVEV (reference sequence). The V and J ends lost 6 bases and 4 bases respectively, with 13 bases between them. The CDR3 has 13 amino acids. The CDR3 loop reads CASRSPGKYEQYF. The DNA for the CDR3 is TGTGCCAGCAGGTCGCCAGGTAAGTACGAGCAGTACTTC.

The V gene is TRBV7-9, the J gene TRBJ2-7; 8 bases map to TRBD2. CDR1 SEHNR and CDR2 FQNEAQ come from the germline V gene (reference sequence). After removal of 4 bases from V and 0 bases from J, the junction contained 14 bases not matched to a gene. CDR3 size: 18 residues. The CDR3 protein is CASSSSASGRDLSYEQYF. CDR3 coding DNA: TGTGCCAGCAGCTCCAGCGCTTCCGGGAGGGACCTCTCCTACGAGCAGTACTTC. Full variable domain (outside the CDR3, taken from reference TRBV7-9 and TRBJ2-7): DTGVSQNPRHKITKRGQNVTFRCDPISEHNRLYWYRQTLGQGPEFLTYFQNEAQLEKSRLLSDRFSAERPKGSFSTLEIQRTEQGDSAMYLCASSSSASGRDLSYEQYFGPGTRLTVT.

The chain has TRBV10-2 and TRBJ2-1, with 8 bases matching TRBD2. The CDR3 loop spans 17 amino acids. After removal of 0 bases from V and 2 bases from J, the junction contained 6 bases not matched to a gene. The germline V gene has CDR1 WSHSY and CDR2 SAAADI. The chain's CDR3 is CASSESPAGGPYNEQFF. The CDR3 nucleotides are TGCGCCAGCAGTGAGTCCCCGGCGGGAGGTCCCTACAATGAGCAGTTCTTC.

The chain has TRBV28 and TRBJ1-5; a weak D match, TRBD1 (6 bases). The CDR3 length is 14 residues. Trimming took off 3 bases at V and 5 bases at J, with 11 bases between the two ends. The germline CDR1 and CDR2 sequences are MDHEN and SYDVKM. The CDR3 sequence: CASSFTGRHQPQHF. The CDR3 DNA is TGTGCCAGCAGTTTTACAGGGCGTCATCAGCCCCAGCATTTT.

The chain recombines TRBV7-6 with TRBJ2-1, with 8 bases lining up with TRBD2. The CDR3 length is 17 residues. CDR1 SGHVS and CDR2 FNYEAQ come from the germline V gene. The trim removed 4 bases at V and 2 bases at J, leaving 10 bases unmatched. CDR3 sequence reads: CASSSSGGTLTYNEQFF. In DNA form, the CDR3 reads TGTGCCAGCAGCTCGAGCGGGGGAACTTTAACCTACAATGAGCAGTTCTTC.

V gene TRBV6-4 combines with J gene TRBJ2-5; 10 nucleotides agree with TRBD2. This CDR3 comprises 13 residues. The germline gives CDR1 MRHNA, CDR2 SNTAGT. Trimming cost V 0 bases and J 13 bases; bases outside gene matches: 5. CDR3 sequence (DNA): TGTGCCAGCAGTGACTCTGAGCGGGGGGGCCTGTACTTC. Amino acid sequence: CASSDSERGGLYF.

In regard to this clone: Distinct nucleotide sequences in the sample also encode this CDR3. The chain joins TRBV7-2 to TRBJ2-7; 11 nucleotides agree with TRBD2. Losses at the gene ends were 3 bases for V and 3 bases for J; bases not matched to a gene: 1. Germline assignment: CDR1 SGHTA and CDR2 FQGNSA. The CDR3 is 14 residues long. The CDR3 DNA sequence: TGTGCCAGCAGCTTGGGACTAGCGGACTACGAGCAGTACTTC. Its translation is CASSLGLADYEQYF.

The chain combines TRBV28 with TRBJ2-1; the match to TRBD1 covers 7 bases. V was clipped by 7 bases and J by 4 bases; unmatched bases: 13. CDR1 is MDHEN and CDR2 is SYDVKM in the germline V gene. The CDR3 contains 16 residues. In DNA, the CDR3 is TGTGCCAGCACCTCCGCGGACAGGCCACCTTACAATGAGCAGTTCTTC. Translation gives CASTSADRPPYNEQFF.

By its share, this clone is large (0.1 to 1%). The V and J genes are TRBV6-1 and TRBJ2-1, with 11 positions matching TRBD1. The CDR3 length is 13 residues. Germline CDR1 and CDR2: MNHNS and SASEGT. J gave up 6 bases and V 8 bases, and 3 bases lay outside the gene matches. As DNA, the CDR3 is TGTGCCAGCTCGGACAGGGGGCCCAATGAGCAGTTCTTC. It specifies CASSDRGPNEQFF.

The CDR3 DNA reads as TGTGCCAGCAGCCCCGGACACTCGAACACTGAAGCTTTCTTT. It encodes CASSPGHSNTEAFF. This rearrangement joins TRBV7-2 to TRBJ1-1, with D possibly matching TRBD1 (5 bases). The CDR3 is 14 residues long. The V gene lost 5 bases and the J gene lost 1 base, with 11 bases spanning the gap. From germline, CDR1 is SGHTA and CDR2 FQGNSA. The full variable domain, with the rest looked up from reference TRBV7-2 and TRBJ1-1, is GAGVSQSPSNKVTEKGKDVELRCDPISGHTALYWYRQSLGQGLEFLIYFQGNSAPDKSGLPSDRFSAERTGGSVSTLTIQRTQQEDSAVYLCASSPGHSNTEAFFGQGTRLTVV.

The chain employs TRBV7-6 and TRBJ2-7; D is undetermined. CDR1 and CDR2 (germline): SGHVS, FNYEAQ. CDR3 size: 12 residues. V dropped 5 bases and J dropped 1 base, with 6 bases sitting between them. In nucleotides, the CDR3 is TGTGCCAGCAGCACCGTATCCTACGAGCAGTACTTC. The encoded protein is CASSTVSYEQYF.

The chain links TRBV2 to TRBJ1-2; D not certain. V was pared by 7 bases and J by 3 bases, with 18 bases between. The CDR3 runs to 15 residues. Germline assignment: CDR1 SNHLY and CDR2 FYNNEI. The DNA of the CDR3 is TGTGCCAGCACCACGATCGGGGTTACGGACTATGGCTACACCTTC. Translating it yields CASTTIGVTDYGYTF.

This chain uses TRBV6-5 with TRBJ2-7, with D possibly TRBD1 on 5 matching bases. V was clipped by 7 bases and J by 7 bases, with 11 bases between them. This CDR3 spans 11 amino acids. Germline CDR1 reads MNHEY; CDR2 reads SVGAGI. In nucleotides, the CDR3 is TGTGCCAGCATATCAGGGAATGAGCAGTACTTC. Translated: CASISGNEQYF.

This chain joins TRBV5-6 and TRBJ1-2; 11 nucleotides match TRBD1. The CDR3 totals 14 residues. Trimming removed 4 bases from V and 3 bases from J; junction bases left unmatched: 2. The V gene's germline CDR1 is SGHDT and CDR2 YYEEEE. The CDR3 sequence: CASSPGQGDYGYTF. The CDR3 region has the DNA TGTGCCAGCAGCCCGGGACAGGGGGACTATGGCTACACCTTC.

This chain joins TRBV19 and TRBJ1-1; D gene unclear. Germline V lookup: CDR1 LNHDA, CDR2 SQIVND (reference sequence). V was trimmed by 9 bases and J by 1 base, leaving 9 bases between them. The CDR3 spans 12 residues. This chain's CDR3 is CASARQNTEAFF. In DNA form, the CDR3 reads TGTGCCAGCGCGCGGCAGAACACTGAAGCTTTCTTT. Full variable domain (rest looked up from reference TRBV19 and TRBJ1-1): DGGITQSPKYLFRKEGQNVTLSCEQNLNHDAMYWYRQDPGQGLRLIYYSQIVNDFQKGDIAEGYSVSREKKESFPLTVTSAQKNPTAFYLCASARQNTEAFFGQGTRLTVV.

The rearrangement joins TRBV4-2 to TRBJ1-5; 7 bases align to TRBD1. The CDR3 has 13 amino acids. J was trimmed by 8 bases and V by 2 bases; bases with no gene match: 3. Germline CDR1 is LGHNA and CDR2 is YNFKEQ. Here the CDR3 reads CASSQLTGKPQHF. The CDR3, as DNA: TGTGCCAGCAGCCAATTGACAGGGAAGCCCCAGCATTTT.